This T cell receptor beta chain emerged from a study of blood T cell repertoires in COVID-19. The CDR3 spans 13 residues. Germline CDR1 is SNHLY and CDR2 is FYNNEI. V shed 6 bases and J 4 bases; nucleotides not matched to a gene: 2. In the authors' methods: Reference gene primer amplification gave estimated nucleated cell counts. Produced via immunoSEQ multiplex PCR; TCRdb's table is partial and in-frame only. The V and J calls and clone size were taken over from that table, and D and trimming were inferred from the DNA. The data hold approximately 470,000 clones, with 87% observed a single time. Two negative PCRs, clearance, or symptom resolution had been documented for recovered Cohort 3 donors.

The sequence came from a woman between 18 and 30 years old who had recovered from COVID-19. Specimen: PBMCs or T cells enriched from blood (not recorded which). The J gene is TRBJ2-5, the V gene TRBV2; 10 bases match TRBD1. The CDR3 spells CASSGDRGETQYF. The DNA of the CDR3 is TGTGCCAGCAGCGGGGACAGGGGAGAGACCCAGTACTTC. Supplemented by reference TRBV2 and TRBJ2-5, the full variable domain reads EPEVTQTPSHQVTQMGQEVILRCVPISNHLYFYWYRQILGQKVEFLVSFYNNEISEKSEIFDDQFSVERPDGSNFTLKIRSTKLEDSAMYFCASSGDRGETQYFGPGTRLLVL.